This T cell receptor beta chain is from a study of blood T cell repertoires in COVID-19. Data came from immunoSEQ multiplex PCR; TCRdb stores just in-frame clones and leaves some out. This sample yields 250,000 to 300,000 clones, of which 90% are seen a single time; roughly 2% belongs to the top ten. The CDR3 runs to 14 residues. V shed 5 bases and J shed 0 bases, with 10 bases lying between them. Per the germline V gene, CDR1 is SGHTA and CDR2 is FQGNSA. Sequencing used peripheral blood. V usage is TRBV7-2 and J usage is TRBJ1-2; D remains ambiguous. The receptor was isolated from an older woman with COVID-19, enrolled during active disease. CDR3 region: CASSPRRTNYGYTF. CDR3 nucleotides: TGTGCCAGCAGCCCCCGGAGGACTAACTATGGCTACACCTTC.